The present TCR beta chain was sequenced within a study of T cells after yellow fever vaccination. Template switching with 5'RACE generated the TCR cDNA and added a universal primer site and UMIs. Via MiXCR, TCRdb re-called the 5' RACE reads, giving one row per CDR3 protein. The sample shows about 550,000 distinct CDR3 sequences, 15% to 20% of them seen only once. The study, taken as a whole, reports: Clones from primary vaccination mostly reappeared after the booster (roughly 95% CD4, around 90% CD8).

J was trimmed by 7 bases and V by 5 bases; bases with no gene match: 5. Germline values: CDR1 SEHNR, CDR2 FQNEAQ (reference sequence). The CDR3 has 12 residues. This clonotype came up a few times. The antigen remains unidentified. The origin of this receptor is a man aged 30 to 45 who received the YFV17D yellow fever vaccine. Sequenced here: PBMCs, sampled 15 days after the yellow fever booster vaccination. This chain links TRBV7-9 with TRBJ2-7; 7 bases align to TRBD2. CDR3 in DNA: TGTGCCAGCAGCAAGGGAGGGTGGGAGCAGTACTTC. As protein: CASSKGGWEQYF.